The 14 T cell receptor beta chains below were found in one sample sequenced in a study of CD8 T cells in Susac syndrome (dated by TCRdb to the late 2010s). Libraries came from the immunoSEQ multiplex PCR assay. RNA was extracted using the RNeasy kit, and about 0.45 to 1 ug of the RNA was reverse transcribed with random hexamers. TCRdb itself trimmed the public reads at Q25 with fastp, ran MiXCR and retained productive beta chains. Rows with a matching CDR3 protein are joined into one entry that keeps the most common DNA and genes. The sample table contains more than 65,000 distinct CDR3 sequences; only one count was recorded for about 95% of them. The biggest ten clones account for about 0.25% of the sample. The sample comprised CD8+ T cells from PBMCs. The receptors were gathered from a human donor in good health.

The chain employs TRBV28 and TRBJ2-2, with 9 positions matching TRBD1. The V gene end was trimmed by 6 bases and the J gene end by 6 bases; junction bases not matched to a gene: 11. The germline V gene has CDR1 MDHEN and CDR2 SYDVKM. CDR3 length equals 16 residues. CDR3 bases: TGTGCCAGCAGCCTGGAGTCACAGGGGGCATCCGGGGAGCTGTTTTTT. It translates to CASSLESQGASGELFF.

The chain links TRBV10-3 to TRBJ2-7; D is unclear. Deletions cut 10 bases from V and 0 bases from J, with 13 bases between. The CDR3 is made up of 13 amino acids. CDR1 and CDR2 (germline): ENHRY, SYGVKD. Written as DNA, the CDR3 is TGTGCCACTAGGGATCAACCCTCCTACGAGCAGTACTTC. This translates into CATRDQPSYEQYF.

This sequence joins TRBV28 and TRBJ2-7; TRBD1 agrees at 7 bases. Germline assignment: CDR1 MDHEN and CDR2 SYDVKM. Trimming took 5 bases from V and 3 from J; bases not matched to a gene: 10. This CDR3 has 15 amino acids. In nucleotides, the CDR3 is TGTGCCAGCAGTCAGACAGGGCCAAATATCTACGAGCAGTACGTC. Residues: CASSQTGPNIYEQYV.

This chain uses TRBV7-9 with TRBJ2-7; D is possibly TRBD1 (6 bases). Germline lookup yields CDR1 SEHNR and CDR2 FQNEAQ (reference sequence). Trimming shortened V by 5 bases and J by 0 bases, and 20 bases separated the two germline ends. This CDR3 has 17 residues. CDR3 nucleotides: TGTGCCAGCAGCCACTCTACCGCAGGGGCAAGCTCCTACGAGCAGTACTTC. Amino acids: CASSHSTAGASSYEQYF. Full variable domain (remainder filled in from reference TRBV7-9 and TRBJ2-7): DTGVSQNPRHKITKRGQNVTFRCDPISEHNRLYWYRQTLGQGPEFLTYFQNEAQLEKSRLLSDRFSAERPKGSFSTLEIQRTEQGDSAMYLCASSHSTAGASSYEQYFGPGTRLTVT.

The rearrangement uses TRBV3-1 and TRBJ2-1; weak D call: TRBD1 (5 bases). Per the germline V gene, CDR1 is LGHDT and CDR2 is YNNKEL (reference sequence). The CDR3 consists of 17 residues. V was trimmed by 4 bases and J by 0 bases, leaving 16 bases between them. For the CDR3, the DNA is TGTGCCAGCAGCCTCGGACATTCTGGAAGCTCCTACAATGAGCAGTTCTTC. It yields the protein CASSLGHSGSSYNEQFF.

The chain has TRBV3-1 and TRBJ2-1; D might be TRBD1 (5 bases). CDR3 size: 13 residues. Looked up from germline, CDR1 is LGHDT and CDR2 is YNNKEL (reference sequence). V was trimmed by 4 bases and J by 8 bases, leaving 12 bases between them. The CDR3 DNA is TGTGCCAGCAGCCCCCAGGGTACCCATGAGCAGTTCTTC. It specifies CASSPQGTHEQFF.

V and J are TRBV5-6 and TRBJ2-7; the D gene is possibly TRBD1 (6 bases). The V end lost 4 bases, the J end lost 3 bases, and 14 bases lay between the germline ends. Germline V gives CDR1 SGHDT, CDR2 YYEEEE. There are 14 residues in the CDR3. As DNA, the CDR3 is TGTGCCAGCAGCCCCCCCGGGACAATCTACGAGCAGTACTTC. Translating gives CASSPPGTIYEQYF.

V and J are TRBV10-3 and TRBJ2-7, with 7 bases matching TRBD1. The CDR3 length is 13 residues. Germline V lookup: CDR1 ENHRY, CDR2 SYGVKD. V lost 10 bases and J lost 2; bases outside the gene matches: 8. CDR3 sequence: CATRGQETYEQYF. CDR3 nucleotide sequence: TGTGCCACTCGAGGACAGGAAACCTACGAGCAGTACTTC.

This chain joins TRBV28 and TRBJ1-2; D not certain. Per the germline V gene, CDR1 is MDHEN and CDR2 is SYDVKM. Between the trimmed V and J ends, which lost 2 bases and 6 bases, there was a span of 7 bases. The CDR3 is 12 residues long. CDR3 sequence (DNA): TGTGCCAGCAGTTTAGCAGTTCATGGCTACACCTTC. Translation gives CASSLAVHGYTF.

The V call is TRBV7-9, the J call TRBJ1-6; unclear D gene. In germline, CDR1 is SEHNR, CDR2 FQNEAQ (reference sequence). Trimming removed 3 bases from V and 9 bases from J, with 12 bases in between. This CDR3 is 14 amino acids long. The CDR3 loop is CASSFGHGGSPLHF. Here the CDR3 DNA reads TGTGCCAGCAGCTTCGGTCACGGCGGTTCACCCCTCCACTTT. The variable domain in full, completed from reference TRBV7-9 and TRBJ1-6, reads DTGVSQNPRHKITKRGQNVTFRCDPISEHNRLYWYRQTLGQGPEFLTYFQNEAQLEKSRLLSDRFSAERPKGSFSTLEIQRTEQGDSAMYLCASSFGHGGSPLHFGNGTRLTVT.

V and J are TRBV19 and TRBJ1-5, with D hard to call. The CDR3 runs 15 residues. The V gene's germline CDR1 is LNHDA and CDR2 SQIVND (reference sequence). The V gene lost 6 bases and the J gene lost 0 bases, with 12 bases spanning the gap. CDR3 sequence: CASSGQEYSNQPQHF. DNA of the CDR3: TGTGCCAGTAGCGGGCAGGAGTATAGCAATCAGCCCCAGCATTTT.

The chain carries TRBV12-3 or TRBV12-4 and TRBJ2-1, with TRBD2 identical over 7 bases. CDR3 size: 15 residues. J was trimmed by 3 bases and V by 5 bases; bases with no gene match: 7. CDR3 in amino acids: CASSPSAGNYNEQFF. The CDR3 DNA is TGTGCCAGCAGTCCCTCAGCGGGGAACTACAATGAGCAGTTCTTC.

The V and J genes are TRBV6-2 or TRBV6-3 and TRBJ2-7; D ambiguous. CDR1 is MNHEY and CDR2 is SVGEGT in the germline V gene. The CDR3 is 12 amino acids. Trimming stripped 4 bases from V and 3 bases from J, with 7 bases between. CDR3 sequence (DNA): TGTGCCAGCAGTTTAACGGGCTACGAGCAGTACGTC. Its protein is CASSLTGYEQYV.

This chain's CDR3 is CASSVLAGALGETQYF. The CDR3 DNA is TGTGCCAGCAGCGTATTGGCGGGGGCCCTTGGAGAGACCCAGTACTTC. The V call is TRBV9, the J call TRBJ2-5; TRBD2 is a possible D gene (7 bases). With 1 base removed from V and 4 bases from J, the gap between germline ends came to 17 bases. CDR1 and CDR2 (germline): SGDLS, YYNGEE. The CDR3 spans 16 residues.